The rows below give T cell receptor beta chains drawn from one sample of a study of cytomegalovirus exposure and HLA in healthy donors. Only in-frame clones appear in the TCRdb table, and some are missing; sequencing was by immunoSEQ multiplex PCR. The table shows some 200,000 clones, with around 90% occurring only once. The sequencing sample was made of PBMCs. The receptors were gathered from a woman aged 18 to 35 in good health and CMV-seronegative. Both conserved end residues are part of each CDR3. Fields, in order: V gene, clone size, D gene, J gene, CDR3 DNA, CDR3 protein. The D gene is left open where the match is weak. Only part of the rows carry a size: once, few, many, or a class if the clone is expanded.

V gene: TRBV30; clone size: .; D gene: .; J gene: TRBJ2-7; CDR3 DNA: TGTGCCTGGAGTGTATTTGCAGGACTAACCTACGAGCAGTACTTC; CDR3 protein: CAWSVFAGLTYEQYF
V gene: TRBV30; clone size: .; D gene: .; J gene: TRBJ1-6; CDR3 DNA: TGTGCCTTAGAGGTCGGGATTAATTCACCCCTCCACTTT; CDR3 protein: CALEVGINSPLHF
V gene: TRBV19; clone size: few; D gene: .; J gene: TRBJ1-1; CDR3 DNA: TGTGCCATCGGCGGGACGCTGAACACTGAAGCTTTCTTT; CDR3 protein: CAIGGTLNTEAFF
V gene: TRBV27; clone size: .; D gene: .; J gene: TRBJ2-7; CDR3 DNA: TGTGCCAGCAGTTTATCGGGGGGGCTCCCCTACGAGCAGTACTTC; CDR3 protein: CASSLSGGLPYEQYF
V gene: TRBV7-8; clone size: .; D gene: .; J gene: TRBJ1-5; CDR3 DNA: TGTGCCAGCAGCACGACCAGGGACTATAGCAATCAGCCCCAGCATTTT; CDR3 protein: CASSTTRDYSNQPQHF
V gene: TRBV30; clone size: .; D gene: .; J gene: TRBJ1-3; CDR3 DNA: TGTGCCTGGAGTACGGGCGGAGGGTCTGGAAACACCATATATTTT; CDR3 protein: CAWSTGGGSGNTIYF
V gene: TRBV7-9; clone size: few; D gene: .; J gene: TRBJ1-6; CDR3 DNA: TGTGCCAGCAGCGCGGACAGTTTGAATTCACCCCTCCACTTT; CDR3 protein: CASSADSLNSPLHF
V gene: TRBV7-9; clone size: .; D gene: .; J gene: TRBJ1-4; CDR3 DNA: TGTGCCAGCAGCTCGGTACAGGGCTTTAATGAAAAACTGTTTTTT; CDR3 protein: CASSSVQGFNEKLFF
V gene: TRBV6-5; clone size: .; D gene: TRBD1; J gene: TRBJ1-2; CDR3 DNA: TGTGCCAGCAGCCGGGACAGGGCAAGCTACACCTTC; CDR3 protein: CASSRDRASYTF
V gene: TRBV29-1; clone size: .; D gene: .; J gene: TRBJ1-5; CDR3 DNA: TGCAGCGTTGATGGCCGGACAGCCGATCAGCCCCAGCATTTT; CDR3 protein: CSVDGRTADQPQHF
V gene: TRBV10-3; clone size: .; D gene: TRBD2; J gene: TRBJ2-1; CDR3 DNA: TGTGCCATCAAGGGGCGGGAGGCCTACAATGAGCAGTTCTTC; CDR3 protein: CAIKGREAYNEQFF
V gene: TRBV5-1; clone size: .; D gene: TRBD1; J gene: TRBJ1-5; CDR3 DNA: TGCGCCAGCAGCTGGGGGACAGGAGGAGGGCAGCCCCAGCATTTT; CDR3 protein: CASSWGTGGGQPQHF
V gene: TRBV5-8; clone size: .; D gene: TRBD1; J gene: TRBJ2-2; CDR3 DNA: TGTGCCAGCAGCTTGGACGGGACAGCGAACACCGGGGAGCTGTTTTTT; CDR3 protein: CASSLDGTANTGELFF
V gene: TRBV7-8; clone size: .; D gene: .; J gene: TRBJ1-2; CDR3 DNA: TGTGCCAGCAGCTTAGGACAGGTTAAGGATGGCTACACCTTC; CDR3 protein: CASSLGQVKDGYTF
V gene: TRBV5-1; clone size: .; D gene: TRBD1; J gene: TRBJ1-1; CDR3 DNA: TGCGCCAGCAGCTCCCACACTAGCTTACAGGGGGCGAGCACTGAAGCTTTCTTT; CDR3 protein: CASSSHTSLQGASTEAFF
V gene: TRBV5-6; clone size: .; D gene: TRBD2; J gene: TRBJ2-2; CDR3 DNA: TGTGCCAGCAGCTGGGGAGGACTAGCGACAACCACCGGGGAGCTGTTTTTT; CDR3 protein: CASSWGGLATTTGELFF
V gene: TRBV7-9; clone size: few; D gene: TRBD1; J gene: TRBJ1-2; CDR3 DNA: TGTGCCAGTCATCGGCCCGACAGGGGATATGGCTACACCTTC; CDR3 protein: CASHRPDRGYGYTF
V gene: TRBV5-1; clone size: .; D gene: TRBD1; J gene: TRBJ2-7; CDR3 DNA: TGCGCCAGCAGCCTCCTCGATGAGACAGGGACCGTGCAGTACTTC; CDR3 protein: CASSLLDETGTVQYF
V gene: TRBV19; clone size: .; D gene: .; J gene: TRBJ1-3; CDR3 DNA: TGTGCCAGTTACCGCGCTCTGGGAAACACCATATATTTT; CDR3 protein: CASYRALGNTIYF
V gene: TRBV5-1; clone size: .; D gene: TRBD2; J gene: TRBJ2-2; CDR3 DNA: TGCGCCAGCAGCTTGGCGGGTAGCGGGAGTGGCACCGGGGAGCTGTTTTTT; CDR3 protein: CASSLAGSGSGTGELFF
V gene: TRBV6-1; clone size: .; D gene: .; J gene: TRBJ1-1; CDR3 DNA: TGTGCCAGCAGTGCCGGAGACGGGGACACTGAAGCTTTCTTT; CDR3 protein: CASSAGDGDTEAFF
V gene: TRBV6-1; clone size: .; D gene: .; J gene: TRBJ1-1; CDR3 DNA: TGTGCCAGCACCGCAGTTGAAGCTTTCTTT; CDR3 protein: CASTAVEAFF
V gene: TRBV9; clone size: .; D gene: .; J gene: TRBJ2-1; CDR3 DNA: TGTGCCAGCAGCGTTGACAGCAATGAGCAGTTCTTC; CDR3 protein: CASSVDSNEQFF
V gene: TRBV28; clone size: once; D gene: .; J gene: TRBJ2-7; CDR3 DNA: TGTGCCAGCAGTTTGGTCGGTATGCAGTACTTC; CDR3 protein: CASSLVGMQYF
V gene: TRBV5-1; clone size: .; D gene: .; J gene: TRBJ2-5; CDR3 DNA: TGCGCCAGCAAATCGGGAGAGACCCAGTACTTC; CDR3 protein: CASKSGETQYF
V gene: TRBV30; clone size: few; D gene: TRBD1; J gene: TRBJ1-6; CDR3 DNA: TGTGCCTGGGGCCCGGACAGGGGGAATTCACCCCTCCACTTT; CDR3 protein: CAWGPDRGNSPLHF
V gene: TRBV2; clone size: .; D gene: TRBD2; J gene: TRBJ2-1; CDR3 DNA: TGTGCCAGCAGTGTTGGACTAGCTGTGAATGAGCAGTTCTTC; CDR3 protein: CASSVGLAVNEQFF
V gene: TRBV19; clone size: .; D gene: .; J gene: TRBJ2-2; CDR3 DNA: TGTGCCAGTTCGCGCTTTCCAGGGCTAAACACCGGGGAGCTGTTTTTT; CDR3 protein: CASSRFPGLNTGELFF
V gene: TRBV7-9; clone size: .; D gene: .; J gene: TRBJ1-6; CDR3 DNA: TGTGCCAGCAGCTTACAGGGGAATTCACCCCTCCACTTT; CDR3 protein: CASSLQGNSPLHF
V gene: TRBV4-1; clone size: .; D gene: .; J gene: TRBJ2-1; CDR3 DNA: TGCGCCAGCAGCCAAGAGCGGAGGAGCTCCTACAATGAGCAGTTCTTC; CDR3 protein: CASSQERRSSYNEQFF
V gene: TRBV2; clone size: .; D gene: TRBD1; J gene: TRBJ1-2; CDR3 DNA: TGTGCCAGCTCCGGACAGGGTGACGCTAACTATGGCTACACCTTC; CDR3 protein: CASSGQGDANYGYTF
V gene: TRBV19; clone size: .; D gene: .; J gene: TRBJ1-2; CDR3 DNA: TGTGCCAGTAGTATGATGCACTTCAACTATGGCTACACCTTC; CDR3 protein: CASSMMHFNYGYTF
V gene: TRBV15; clone size: .; D gene: TRBD2; J gene: TRBJ2-3; CDR3 DNA: TGTGCCACCAGCAGCATGACTAGCTTGGATACGCAGTATTTT; CDR3 protein: CATSSMTSLDTQYF
V gene: TRBV28; clone size: .; D gene: .; J gene: TRBJ1-2; CDR3 DNA: TGTGCCAGCAGACCAGGGGATATAGCCTATGGCTACACCTTC; CDR3 protein: CASRPGDIAYGYTF
V gene: TRBV10-1; clone size: once; D gene: .; J gene: TRBJ2-5; CDR3 DNA: TGCGCCAGCAGTGAGTCGGGAGGGGGAGAGACCCAGTACTTC; CDR3 protein: CASSESGGGETQYF
V gene: TRBV18; clone size: .; D gene: .; J gene: TRBJ1-1; CDR3 DNA: TGTGCCAGCTCACCGGGGGGGAAAATTCCGAACACTGAAGCTTTCTTT; CDR3 protein: CASSPGGKIPNTEAFF
V gene: TRBV4-2; clone size: .; D gene: TRBD1; J gene: TRBJ1-1; CDR3 DNA: TGTGCCAGCAGCCAAGATCAGGGGACAGGGAGAACTTTCTTT; CDR3 protein: CASSQDQGTGRTFF
V gene: TRBV10-1; clone size: few; D gene: .; J gene: TRBJ2-7; CDR3 DNA: TGCGCCAGCAGTGTGGGCAGGGCGCAGTACGAGCAGTACTTC; CDR3 protein: CASSVGRAQYEQYF
V gene: TRBV29-1; clone size: .; D gene: .; J gene: TRBJ1-1; CDR3 DNA: TGCAGCGTTTCAGGGGACATGAACACTGAAGCTTTCTTT; CDR3 protein: CSVSGDMNTEAFF
V gene: TRBV18; clone size: once; D gene: TRBD1; J gene: TRBJ2-4; CDR3 DNA: TGTGCCAGCTCACCAAGCAGGGGGCTAGCCAAAAACATTCAGTACTTC; CDR3 protein: CASSPSRGLAKNIQYF
V gene: TRBV18; clone size: once; D gene: TRBD2; J gene: TRBJ2-7; CDR3 DNA: TGTGCCAGCTCACCACCAGCGGGAGAGTACGAGCAGTACTTC; CDR3 protein: CASSPPAGEYEQYF
V gene: TRBV25-1; clone size: .; D gene: TRBD2; J gene: TRBJ2-1; CDR3 DNA: TGTGCCAGCAGTGATAGGCGGGAGATGCACAATGAGCAGTTCTTC; CDR3 protein: CASSDRREMHNEQFF
V gene: TRBV5-4; clone size: .; D gene: .; J gene: TRBJ2-5; CDR3 DNA: TGTGCCAGCAGCTTGGCGAGCGGAGAGACCCAGTACTTC; CDR3 protein: CASSLASGETQYF
V gene: TRBV29-1; clone size: .; D gene: .; J gene: TRBJ2-1; CDR3 DNA: TGCAGCGTTGAAGTCAGGGCTTGGTCCTACAATGAGCAGTTCTTC; CDR3 protein: CSVEVRAWSYNEQFF
V gene: TRBV5-1; clone size: .; D gene: .; J gene: TRBJ1-2; CDR3 DNA: TGCGCCAGCAGCCCCACAGGACCTACTAACTATGGCTACACCTTC; CDR3 protein: CASSPTGPTNYGYTF
V gene: TRBV25-1; clone size: .; D gene: .; J gene: TRBJ1-1; CDR3 DNA: TGTGCCAGCGGGACTACTTCGCGGACTGAAGCTTTCTTT; CDR3 protein: CASGTTSRTEAFF
V gene: TRBV19; clone size: .; D gene: TRBD2; J gene: TRBJ2-1; CDR3 DNA: TGTGCCAGTAGCCACCCGGGGCTAGCGGGAGTGAATGAGCAGTTCTTC; CDR3 protein: CASSHPGLAGVNEQFF
V gene: TRBV5-6; clone size: .; D gene: .; J gene: TRBJ2-7; CDR3 DNA: TGTGCCAGCAGCTTGGCAAGAACTATCTACGAGCAGTACTTC; CDR3 protein: CASSLARTIYEQYF
V gene: TRBV5-1; clone size: .; D gene: TRBD1; J gene: TRBJ1-3; CDR3 DNA: TGCGCCAGCAGCCCCCGGACAGGGGTCGGAAACACCATATATTTT; CDR3 protein: CASSPRTGVGNTIYF
V gene: TRBV27; clone size: .; D gene: .; J gene: TRBJ1-5; CDR3 DNA: TGTGCCAGCGTCGGAGGGCGGAATCAGCCCCAGCATTTT; CDR3 protein: CASVGGRNQPQHF
V gene: TRBV7-9; clone size: .; D gene: TRBD1; J gene: TRBJ2-2; CDR3 DNA: TGTGCCAGCAGCCTAGACAGGGCCGGGGAGCTGTTTTTT; CDR3 protein: CASSLDRAGELFF